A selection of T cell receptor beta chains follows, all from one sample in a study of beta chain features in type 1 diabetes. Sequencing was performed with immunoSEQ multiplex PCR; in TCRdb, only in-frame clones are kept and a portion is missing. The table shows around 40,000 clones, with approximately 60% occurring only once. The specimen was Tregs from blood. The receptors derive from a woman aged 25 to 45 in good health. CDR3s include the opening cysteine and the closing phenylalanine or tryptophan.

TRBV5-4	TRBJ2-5	CASSPAGGLETQYF
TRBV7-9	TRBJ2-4	CASSLGQGVDIQYF
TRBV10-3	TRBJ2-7	CAISEPGQGGYEQYF
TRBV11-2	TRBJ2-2	CASSLEGGSMPGELFF
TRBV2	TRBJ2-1	CASSLGGMGGFF
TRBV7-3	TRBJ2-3	CASSRGTTDTQYF
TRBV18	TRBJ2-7	CASSPRGVGQDEQYF
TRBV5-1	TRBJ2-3	CASSLAGPYTDTQYF
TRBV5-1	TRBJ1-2	CASSLGDRAYGYTF
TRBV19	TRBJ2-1	CASSATGFGDEQFF
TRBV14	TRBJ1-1	CASSQGLNRAEAFF
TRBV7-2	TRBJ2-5	CASSLAPAGGGGTQYF
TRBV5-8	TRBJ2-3	CASSLRHGILTDTQYF
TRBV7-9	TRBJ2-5	CASSPRTGEETQYF
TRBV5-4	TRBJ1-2	CASSSGGYSGANYGYTF
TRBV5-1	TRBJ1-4	CASGTATNEKLFF
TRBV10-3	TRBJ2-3	CAISFSGGTDTQYF
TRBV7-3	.	CASSLKRDYEQYF
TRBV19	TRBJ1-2	CASSVRDSYGYTF
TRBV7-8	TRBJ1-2	CASSLSGQGYGYTF
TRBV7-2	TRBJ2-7	CASSPPKSGRTYEQYF
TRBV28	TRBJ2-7	CASKSTGTASYEQYF
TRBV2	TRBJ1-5	CASRTGYSNQPQHF
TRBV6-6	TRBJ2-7	CASSYSAYEQYF
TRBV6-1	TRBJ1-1	CASSGRQNTEAFF
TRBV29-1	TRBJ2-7	CSVGQAYEQYF
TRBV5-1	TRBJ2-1	CASATGTSGSNEQFF
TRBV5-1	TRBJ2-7	CASRGTSDSLEQYF
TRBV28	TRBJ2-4	CASSLLAGQNIQYF
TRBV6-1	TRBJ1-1	CASSVQGGGNTEAFF
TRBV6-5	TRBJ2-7	CASSSLAGGTYEQYF
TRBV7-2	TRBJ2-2	CASSPRQGAGELFF
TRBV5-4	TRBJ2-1	CASSTRTSGGHNEQFF
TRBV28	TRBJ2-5	CASSYAGTKTQYF
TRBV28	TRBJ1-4	CASSSGTGLGEKLFF
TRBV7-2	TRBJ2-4	CASSLTGQGLAKNIQYF
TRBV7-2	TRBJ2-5	CASSFRTGGYETQYF
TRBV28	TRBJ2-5	CASSLDSSEQYF
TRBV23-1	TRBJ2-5	CASSHSQGRRDQETQYF
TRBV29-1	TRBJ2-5	CSVEGHRVQETQYF